This T cell receptor (beta chain) was captured in a study of shared clonotypes between healthy human individuals. Findings and limits, study-wide: About 5% of naive CD4 clonotypes were shared across four donors. Sampling covered blood only; tissue repertoires likely differ. Relative to memory subsets, naive subsets generally showed larger estimated richness.

This table comes from immunoSEQ multiplex PCR, and its TCRdb copy is limited to in-frame clones, with some not included. The sample lists about a million clones, 70% to 80% occurring once. Each sample came from a Caucasian adult donor living in Nashville, Tennessee. CDR1 is SGHAT, CDR2 FQNNGV, per germline. Trimming left V 3 bases short and J 5 bases short, with 10 bases between. The CDR3 totals 13 residues. Note on this clone: The antigen remains unidentified.

This chain uses TRBV11-2 with TRBJ2-5; D remains ambiguous. The material sequenced was memory CD4+ T cells from PBMCs. Subset here: CD45RA-negative fraction. The sequence derives from a man in his late teens or twenties in good health. Some clones in this sample may be carry-over from other donors' samples. The DNA for the CDR3 is TGTGCCAGCAGCTTGTGGCAGACCGAGACCCAGTACTTC. Amino acids: CASSLWQTETQYF.